This section outlines one T cell receptor (beta chain) sequence together with its context. The sample comes from a study of T-cell reconstitution after alpha-beta-depleted transplantation in children. The germline gives CDR1 SQVTM, CDR2 ANQGSEA. V was cut by 7 bases and J by 5 bases, with 14 bases left in between. This CDR3 is built from 12 residues. This sample's TCRbeta library carried unique molecular identifier barcodes. One entry per CDR3 protein, called by TCRdb with MiXCR from the PCR reads. This table has about 17,000 distinct CDR3 sequences, over 5% appearing once. The rearrangement links TRBV29-1 to TRBJ2-5; no definite D call. The clonotype was recovered from a boy between 5 and 17 years old with acute lymphoblastic leukemia, due to receive a stem cell transplant. This specimen consisted of PBMCs, obtained before TCRalphabeta/CD19-depleted stem cell transplant. CDR3 DNA sequence: TGCAGCGGTCTGGACGGTGGGGAGACCCAGTACTTC. Protein: CSGLDGGETQYF.